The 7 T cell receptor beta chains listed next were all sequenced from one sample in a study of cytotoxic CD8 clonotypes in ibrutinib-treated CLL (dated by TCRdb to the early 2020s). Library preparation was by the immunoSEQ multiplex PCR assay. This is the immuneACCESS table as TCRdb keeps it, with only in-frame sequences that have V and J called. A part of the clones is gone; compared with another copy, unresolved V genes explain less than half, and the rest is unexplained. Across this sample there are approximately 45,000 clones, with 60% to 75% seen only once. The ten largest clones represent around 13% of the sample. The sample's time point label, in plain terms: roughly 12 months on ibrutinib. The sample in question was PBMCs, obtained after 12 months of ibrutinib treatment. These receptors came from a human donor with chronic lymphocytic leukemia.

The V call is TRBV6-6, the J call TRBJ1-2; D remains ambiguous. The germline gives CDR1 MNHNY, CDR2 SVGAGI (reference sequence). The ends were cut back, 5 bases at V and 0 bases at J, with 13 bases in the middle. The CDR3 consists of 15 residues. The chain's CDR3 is CASSPGQSPNYGYTF. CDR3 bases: TGTGCCAGCAGTCCTGGGCAGAGCCCTAACTATGGCTACACCTTC.

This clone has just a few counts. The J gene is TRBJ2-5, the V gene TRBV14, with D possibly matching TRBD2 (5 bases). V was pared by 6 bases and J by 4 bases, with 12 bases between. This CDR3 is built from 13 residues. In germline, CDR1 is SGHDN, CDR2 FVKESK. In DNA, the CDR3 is TGTGCCAGCAGACCGGACGGAGGAGAGACCCAGTACTTC. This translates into CASRPDGGETQYF.

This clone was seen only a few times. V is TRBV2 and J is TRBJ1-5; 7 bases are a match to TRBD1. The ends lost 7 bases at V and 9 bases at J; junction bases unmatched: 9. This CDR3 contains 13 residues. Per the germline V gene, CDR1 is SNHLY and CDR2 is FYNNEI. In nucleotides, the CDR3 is TGTGCCAGCACAGGACAGGCCGGTTGGCCCCAGCATTTT. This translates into CASTGQAGWPQHF.

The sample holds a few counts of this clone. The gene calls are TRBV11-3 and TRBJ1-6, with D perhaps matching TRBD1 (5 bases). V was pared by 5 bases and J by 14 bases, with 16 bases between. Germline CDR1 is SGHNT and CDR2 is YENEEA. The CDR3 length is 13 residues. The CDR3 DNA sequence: TGTGCCAGCAGCCCGGGACGCGGGAAGGCCCTCCACTTT. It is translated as CASSPGRGKALHF.

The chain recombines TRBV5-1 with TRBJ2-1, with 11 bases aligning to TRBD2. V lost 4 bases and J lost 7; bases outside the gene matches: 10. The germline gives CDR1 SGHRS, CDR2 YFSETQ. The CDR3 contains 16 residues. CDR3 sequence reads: CASSPTSGVVSNEQFF. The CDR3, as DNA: TGCGCCAGCAGCCCGACTAGCGGGGTAGTGTCAAATGAGCAGTTCTTC.

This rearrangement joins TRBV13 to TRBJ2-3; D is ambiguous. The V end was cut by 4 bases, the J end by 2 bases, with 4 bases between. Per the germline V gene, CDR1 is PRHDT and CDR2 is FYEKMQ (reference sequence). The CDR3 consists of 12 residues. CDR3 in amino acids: CASSSLTDTQYF. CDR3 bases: TGTGCCAGCAGCTCTCTCACAGATACGCAGTATTTT.

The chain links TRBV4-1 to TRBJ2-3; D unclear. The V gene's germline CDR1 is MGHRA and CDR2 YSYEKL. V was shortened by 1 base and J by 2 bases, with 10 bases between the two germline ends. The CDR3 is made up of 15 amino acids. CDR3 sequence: CASSQVGVYTDTQYF. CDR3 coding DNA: TGCGCCAGCAGCCAAGTTGGAGTATACACAGATACGCAGTATTTT.